The T cell receptor (beta chain) described here comes from a study of blood T cell repertoires in COVID-19. Study details: The analysed material was cDNA or gDNA that came from T cells, B-cell-depleted T cells, or PBMCs.

Germline values: CDR1 GTSNPN, CDR2 SVGIG (reference sequence). J gave up 6 bases and V 5 bases, and 3 bases lay outside the gene matches. The CDR3 is made up of 12 amino acids. Here immunoSEQ multiplex PCR was the method, and the copy in TCRdb shows in-frame clones only, minus some. This sample has a few hundred thousand clones, with roughly 84% found just once. The V call is TRBV30, the J call TRBJ2-1; the match to TRBD1 covers 8 bases. Source material: peripheral blood. The TCR sequence derives from a woman under 30 with acute or convalescent COVID-19. CDR3 in DNA: TGTGCCTGGGGACAGGGTTTCAATGAGCAGTTCTTC. Translated, it gives CAWGQGFNEQFF. The full variable domain, in which reference TRBV30 and TRBJ2-1 provide the parts outside the CDR3, is SQTIHQWPATLVQPVGSPLSLECTVEGTSNPNLYWYRQAAGRGLQLLFYSVGIGQISSEVPQNLSASRPQDRQFILSSKKLLLSDSGFYLCAWGQGFNEQFFGPGTRLTVL.